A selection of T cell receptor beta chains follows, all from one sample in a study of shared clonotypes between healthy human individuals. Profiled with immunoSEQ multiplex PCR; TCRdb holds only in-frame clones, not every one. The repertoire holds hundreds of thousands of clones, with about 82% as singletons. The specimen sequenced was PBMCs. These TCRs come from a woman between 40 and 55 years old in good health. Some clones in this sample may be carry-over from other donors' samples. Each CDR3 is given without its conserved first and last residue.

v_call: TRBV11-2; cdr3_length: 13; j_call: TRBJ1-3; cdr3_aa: ASSQRTGSGNTIY
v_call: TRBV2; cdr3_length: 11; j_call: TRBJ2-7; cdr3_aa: ASFGVPTYEQY
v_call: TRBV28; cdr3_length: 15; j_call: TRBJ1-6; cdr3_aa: ASQTQGGRITPSPLH
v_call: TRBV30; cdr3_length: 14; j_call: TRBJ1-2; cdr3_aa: AWSARPGTENYGYT
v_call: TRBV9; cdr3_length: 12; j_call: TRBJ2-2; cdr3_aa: ASSVGMNTGELF
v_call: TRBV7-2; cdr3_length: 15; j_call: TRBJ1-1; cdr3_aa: ASSPSAFLQGATEAF
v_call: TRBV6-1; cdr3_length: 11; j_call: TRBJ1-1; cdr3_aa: ASRQERSTEAF
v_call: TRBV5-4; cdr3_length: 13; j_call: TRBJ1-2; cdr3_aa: ASSPRQGDIYGYT
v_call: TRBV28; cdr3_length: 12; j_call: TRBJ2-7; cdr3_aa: ASRSGTSDYEQY
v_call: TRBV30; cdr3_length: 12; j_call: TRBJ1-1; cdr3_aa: AWSSGVGGTEAF
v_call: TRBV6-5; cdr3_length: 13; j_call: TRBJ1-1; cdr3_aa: ASSSRRGVNTEAF
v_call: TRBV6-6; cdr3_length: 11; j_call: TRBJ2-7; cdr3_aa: ASSYGLAGEQY
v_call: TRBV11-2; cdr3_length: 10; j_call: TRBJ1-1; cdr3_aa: ASSFLDGEAF
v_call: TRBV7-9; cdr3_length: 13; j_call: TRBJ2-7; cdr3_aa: ASSRRTGGGYEQY
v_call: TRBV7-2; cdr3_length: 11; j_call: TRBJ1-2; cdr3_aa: ASNRQGEGGYT
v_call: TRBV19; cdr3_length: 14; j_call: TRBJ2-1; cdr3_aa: ASSIRGAASRNEQF
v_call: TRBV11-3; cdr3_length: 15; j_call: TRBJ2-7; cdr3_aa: ASSLAKGTSGRYEQY
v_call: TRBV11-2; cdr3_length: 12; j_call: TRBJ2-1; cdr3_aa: ASSTHSRADEQF
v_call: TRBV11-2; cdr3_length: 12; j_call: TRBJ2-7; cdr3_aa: ASSLQRASYEQY
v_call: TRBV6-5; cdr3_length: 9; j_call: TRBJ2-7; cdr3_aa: ASSQTGEQY